This T cell receptor (beta chain) appears in the sequencing data of a study of T cells in Graves' hyperthyroidism and ophthalmopathy. Study conclusions and caveats: The model foresaw ophthalmopathy a median roughly 6.5 months prior to onset. Within blood appeared most thyroid clonotypes that had expanded above 0.001.

TCR beta CDR3 sequences were amplified from RNA transcripts. In the first-round RT-PCR of the TCR CDR3, the HTBI primer set was used. TCRdb re-analysed the multiplex PCR reads in MiXCR, keeping a single row per CDR3 protein. The sample includes fewer than 450,000 distinct CDR3 sequences, about 16% of them seen just once. Clinicians diagnosed patients from clinical symptoms, serum thyroxine and TRAb, thyroid ultrasound and orbital computed tomography. With respect to this clonotype: Its antigen remains unknown.

This TCR was sampled from a woman in her sixties or seventies with Graves' ophthalmopathy. Sequenced sample: blood.

DNA for the CDR3: TGTGCCAGCAGACCTGGACAGGAGAATGAAAAACTGTTTTTT. The encoded protein is CASRPGQENEKLFF. The chain employs TRBV5-6 and TRBJ1-4; 7 bases line up with TRBD1. Germline V gene sequence: CDR1 SGHDT, CDR2 YYEEEE. This CDR3 contains 14 residues. J was trimmed by 5 bases and V by 5 bases; bases with no gene match: 6. The full variable domain, with the rest looked up from reference TRBV5-6 and TRBJ1-4, is DAGVTQSPTHLIKTRGQQVTLRCSPKSGHDTVSWYQQALGQGPQFIFQYYEEEERQRGNFPDRFSGHQFPNYSSELNVNALLLGDSALYLCASRPGQENEKLFFGSGTQLSVL.